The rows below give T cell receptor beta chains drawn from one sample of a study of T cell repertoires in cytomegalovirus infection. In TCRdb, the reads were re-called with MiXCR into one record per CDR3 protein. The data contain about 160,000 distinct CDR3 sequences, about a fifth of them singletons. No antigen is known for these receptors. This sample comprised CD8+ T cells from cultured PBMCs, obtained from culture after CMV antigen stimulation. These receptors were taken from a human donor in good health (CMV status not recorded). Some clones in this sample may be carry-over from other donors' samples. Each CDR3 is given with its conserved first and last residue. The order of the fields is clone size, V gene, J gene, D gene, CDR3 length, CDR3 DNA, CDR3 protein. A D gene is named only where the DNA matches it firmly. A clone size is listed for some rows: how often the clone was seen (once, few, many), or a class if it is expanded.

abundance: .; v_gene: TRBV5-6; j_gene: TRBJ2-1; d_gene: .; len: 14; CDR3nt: TGTGCCAGCAGCTTTGGGGTACCGGTAAATCAGCAGTTCTTC; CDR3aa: CASSFGVPVNQQFF
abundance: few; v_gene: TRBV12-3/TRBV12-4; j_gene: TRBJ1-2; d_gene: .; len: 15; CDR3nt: TGTGCCAGCAGGGTCCCCGGGGACTTAGGGTATGGCTACACCTTC; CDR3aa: CASRVPGDLGYGYTF
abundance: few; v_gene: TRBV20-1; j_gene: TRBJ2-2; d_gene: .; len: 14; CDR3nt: TGCAGTGCTAGCGGGGGAGCCCACACCGGGGAGCTGTTTTTT; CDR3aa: CSASGGAHTGELFF
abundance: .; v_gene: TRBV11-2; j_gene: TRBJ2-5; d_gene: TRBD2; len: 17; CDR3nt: TGTGCCAGCAGCTTAGATGGAAAGCGGGGGTACCAAGAGACCCAGTACTTC; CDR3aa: CASSLDGKRGYQETQYF
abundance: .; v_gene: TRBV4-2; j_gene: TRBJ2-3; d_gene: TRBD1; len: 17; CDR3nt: TGTGCCAGCAGCCACGCCCCACGGACAGGAAACACAGATACGCAGTATTTT; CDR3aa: CASSHAPRTGNTDTQYF
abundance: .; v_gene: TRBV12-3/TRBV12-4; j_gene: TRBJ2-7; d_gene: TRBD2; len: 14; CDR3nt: TGTGCCAGCAGTTTCCCCGGGGGGGGCTACGAGCAGTACTTC; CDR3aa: CASSFPGGGYEQYF
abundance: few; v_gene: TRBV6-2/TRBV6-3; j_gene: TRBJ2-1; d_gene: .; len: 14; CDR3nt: TGTGCCAGTCGACTGTATCCCGCGGGTAATGAGCAGTTCTTC; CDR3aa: CASRLYPAGNEQFF
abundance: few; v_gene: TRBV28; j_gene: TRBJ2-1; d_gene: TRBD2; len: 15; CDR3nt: TGTGCCAGCAACTCTCTAGCGGGGGGCGGCAATGAGCAGTTCTTC; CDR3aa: CASNSLAGGGNEQFF
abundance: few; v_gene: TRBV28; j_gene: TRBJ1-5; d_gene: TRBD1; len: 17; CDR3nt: TGTGCCAGCAGCCACCCTCTCGACAGGGAGGGGAATCAGCCCCAGCATTTT; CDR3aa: CASSHPLDREGNQPQHF
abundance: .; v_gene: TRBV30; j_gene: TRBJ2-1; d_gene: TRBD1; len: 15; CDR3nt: TGTGCCTGGAGCCTGGGATACAGGGGGTACAATGAGCAGTTCTTC; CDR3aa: CAWSLGYRGYNEQFF
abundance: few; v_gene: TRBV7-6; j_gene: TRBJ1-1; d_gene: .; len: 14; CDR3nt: TGTGCCAGCAGCTTCGGACAGTCGGGCACTGAAGCTTTCTTT; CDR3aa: CASSFGQSGTEAFF
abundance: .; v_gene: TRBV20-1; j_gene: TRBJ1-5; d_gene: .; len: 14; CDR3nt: TGCAGCCCATTTAATAGACAGTACAATCAGCCCCAGCATTTT; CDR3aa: CSPFNRQYNQPQHF
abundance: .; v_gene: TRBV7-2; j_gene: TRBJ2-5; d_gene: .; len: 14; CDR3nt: TGTGCCAGCAGCTTCGGGATCCCGGGGGAGACCCAGTACTTC; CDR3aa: CASSFGIPGETQYF
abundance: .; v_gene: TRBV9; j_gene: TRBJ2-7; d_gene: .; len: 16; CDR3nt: TGTGCCAGCAGCCGTCGTCGGGGGGCGGAATCCTACGAGCAGTACTTC; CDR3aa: CASSRRRGAESYEQYF
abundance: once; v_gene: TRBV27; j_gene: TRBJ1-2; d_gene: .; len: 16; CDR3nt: TGTGCCAGCAGTTTAACCACGGGGGGCCTAGGCTATGGCTACACCTTC; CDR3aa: CASSLTTGGLGYGYTF
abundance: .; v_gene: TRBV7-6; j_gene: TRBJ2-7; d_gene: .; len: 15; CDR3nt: TGTGCCAGCAGCTCCGCGGCGCATGGCACCTACGAGCAGTACTTC; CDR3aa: CASSSAAHGTYEQYF
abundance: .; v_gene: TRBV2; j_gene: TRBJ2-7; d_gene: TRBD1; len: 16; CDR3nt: TGTGCCAGCAGTGAATTGTACAGGGGGCTCACCTACGAGCAGTACTTC; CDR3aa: CASSELYRGLTYEQYF
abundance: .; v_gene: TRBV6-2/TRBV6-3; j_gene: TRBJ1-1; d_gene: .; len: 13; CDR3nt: TGTGCCAGCAGTTTTACAAGGAACACTGAAGCTTTCTTT; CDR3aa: CASSFTRNTEAFF
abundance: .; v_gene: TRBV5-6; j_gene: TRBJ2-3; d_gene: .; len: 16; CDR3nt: TGTGCCAGCAGCGGAACAGTGACGGGTAGCACAGATACGCAGTATTTT; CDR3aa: CASSGTVTGSTDTQYF
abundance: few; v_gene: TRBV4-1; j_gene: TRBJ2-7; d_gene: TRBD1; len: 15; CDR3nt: TGCGCCAGCAGCCAAACCGGGACAGGACCCTACGAGCAGTACTTC; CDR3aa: CASSQTGTGPYEQYF
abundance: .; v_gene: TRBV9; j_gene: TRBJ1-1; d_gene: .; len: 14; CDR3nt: TGTGCCAGAAGCGTAGGAGTTCAAAGGACTGAAGCTTTCTTT; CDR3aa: CARSVGVQRTEAFF
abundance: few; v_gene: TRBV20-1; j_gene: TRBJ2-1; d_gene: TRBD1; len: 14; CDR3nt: TGTAGTGCTAGAGGGGGCAGTGAATCCGGTGAGCAGTTCTTC; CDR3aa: CSARGGSESGEQFF
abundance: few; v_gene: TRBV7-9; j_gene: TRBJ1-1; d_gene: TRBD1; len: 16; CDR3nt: TGTGCCAGCAGCTCTCAGACAGGGGGTACGAACACTGAAGCTTTCTTT; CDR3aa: CASSSQTGGTNTEAFF
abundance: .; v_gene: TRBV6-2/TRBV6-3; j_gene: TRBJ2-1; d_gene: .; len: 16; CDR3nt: TGTGCCAGCAGTTCAACCCAACAGGACAGTTACAATGAGCAGTTCTTC; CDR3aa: CASSSTQQDSYNEQFF